The rows below give T cell receptor beta chains drawn from one sample of a study of T cells after yellow fever vaccination. Each CDR3 protein gets one entry after TCRdb re-called the 5' RACE reads with MiXCR. There are over 250,000 distinct CDR3 sequences in the sample; over 4.5% occur only once, and 3% to 4% lies in the top ten. The specimen comprised CD4+ T cells sorted from PBMCs, sampled on the day of the yellow fever booster vaccination. Every receptor here comes from a man aged 18-30 years who received the YFV17D yellow fever vaccine. CDR3s include the opening cysteine and the closing phenylalanine or tryptophan. The D gene is left open where the match is weak. Some rows mark clone size as missing; the rest say once, few, many or name a class of expanded clone.

CDR3nt: TGTGCCAGCAGTTACTCTGTCCTTATTAAACAAGAGACCCAGTACTTC
CDR3aa: CASSYSVLIKQETQYF
j_gene: TRBJ2-5
len: 16
v_gene: TRBV6-5
abundance: many
d_gene: -

CDR3nt: TGTGCCAGTAGTAGGCGGCTGGGAGGGGAAGCTTTCTTT
CDR3aa: CASSRRLGGEAFF
j_gene: TRBJ1-1
len: 13
v_gene: TRBV19
abundance: few
d_gene: -

CDR3nt: TGTGCCAGCAGCTCGGGACTAGCGCAAGAGACCCAGTACTTC
CDR3aa: CASSSGLAQETQYF
j_gene: TRBJ2-5
len: 14
v_gene: TRBV5-6
abundance: many
d_gene: TRBD2

CDR3nt: TGCAGTGCTATGGACGGACCCCTCGAAGCTTTCTTT
CDR3aa: CSAMDGPLEAFF
j_gene: TRBJ1-1
len: 12
v_gene: TRBV20-1
abundance: few
d_gene: -

CDR3nt: TGCGCCAGCAGCTTAGACCAATCCACAGATACGCAGTATTTT
CDR3aa: CASSLDQSTDTQYF
j_gene: TRBJ2-3
len: 14
v_gene: TRBV5-1
abundance: many
d_gene: -

CDR3nt: TGTGCCAGCAGCCAAGAGCTACAGGGGGCAGAGACCCAGTACTTC
CDR3aa: CASSQELQGAETQYF
j_gene: TRBJ2-5
len: 15
v_gene: TRBV4-2
abundance: many
d_gene: TRBD1

CDR3nt: TGTGCCAGCAGTGAAATAGGACTGACTAACTATGGCTACACCTTC
CDR3aa: CASSEIGLTNYGYTF
j_gene: TRBJ1-2
len: 15
v_gene: TRBV2
abundance: -
d_gene: -

CDR3nt: TGCGCCAGCAGCCAACATCACTCCGGGGGACAGGCCAGGGCGACTCTCTACGAGCAGTACTTC
CDR3aa: CASSQHHSGGQARATLYEQYF
j_gene: TRBJ2-7
len: 21
v_gene: TRBV4-3
abundance: few
d_gene: TRBD1

CDR3nt: TGCAGTGCTAGATTTCAGGGAGGGAATTCACCCCTCCACTTT
CDR3aa: CSARFQGGNSPLHF
j_gene: TRBJ1-6
len: 14
v_gene: TRBV20-1
abundance: -
d_gene: -

CDR3nt: TGTGCCAGCAGCTTCGACGGAAGCACTGAAGCTTTCTTT
CDR3aa: CASSFDGSTEAFF
j_gene: TRBJ1-1
len: 13
v_gene: TRBV11-3
abundance: few
d_gene: -

CDR3nt: TGTGCCAGCAGACCTGGACTAGCGAGCGGGGAGCTGTTTTTT
CDR3aa: CASRPGLASGELFF
j_gene: TRBJ2-2
len: 14
v_gene: TRBV7-2
abundance: many
d_gene: TRBD2